The 25 T cell receptor beta chains reported below all come from one sample, sequenced in a study of cytomegalovirus exposure and HLA in healthy donors. PCR was performed using 60 Vbeta and 13 Jbeta primers. Method: immunoSEQ multiplex PCR; TCRdb's copy keeps in-frame clones and lacks some. The table includes roughly 120,000 clones, over 60% detected once. Sequencing was carried out using PBMCs. These receptors all stem from a man in his thirties or forties in good health and CMV-seropositive.

This CDR3 reads CAWSAGEWVTYEQYF. DNA for the CDR3: TGTGCCTGGAGTGCCGGGGAATGGGTTACCTACGAGCAGTACTTC. The chain has TRBV30 and TRBJ2-7; perhaps TRBD2 as D (5 bases). Trimming took 1 base from V and 2 from J, leaving 15 bases between them. Germline V gene data show CDR1 as GTSNPN and CDR2 as SVGIG (reference sequence). CDR3 length equals 15 residues.

The chain links TRBV12-5 to TRBJ2-6; 9 bases align to TRBD1. This CDR3 comprises 17 residues. Germline V gene lookup returns CDR1 LGHNT and CDR2 FRNRAP. V shed 7 bases, J shed 1 base, and the junction held 8 bases outside the gene matches. The CDR3 region is CASAFTGGASGANVLTF. In nucleotides, the CDR3 is TGTGCTAGTGCCTTTACAGGGGGCGCGTCTGGGGCCAACGTCCTGACTTTC.

CDR3 nucleotide sequence: TGCGCCAGCAGCCCCGGAGGGGAAGGTGAAAAACTGTTTTTT. This codes for CASSPGGEGEKLFF. The rearrangement uses TRBV5-1 and TRBJ1-4, with a tentative D call TRBD1 (5 bases). Germline V lookup: CDR1 SGHRS, CDR2 YFSETQ. CDR3 size: 14 residues. The germline V and J ends were trimmed by 4 bases and 7 bases, with 14 bases remaining between them.

The V call is TRBV9, the J call TRBJ2-1, with 12 nucleotides matching TRBD1. The CDR3 extends over 16 amino acids. V trimming: 0 bases; J trimming: 6 bases; junction bases outside the gene matches: 4. Germline V lookup: CDR1 SGDLS, CDR2 YYNGEE. The CDR3 sequence is CASSVVGQGAVNEQFF. In nucleotides, the CDR3 is TGTGCCAGCAGCGTAGTGGGACAGGGGGCTGTCAATGAGCAGTTCTTC.

The chain links TRBV7-8 to TRBJ2-7; 9 positions match TRBD1. CDR1 is SGHVS, CDR2 FQNEAQ, per germline. J gave up 4 bases and V 1 base, and 8 bases lay outside the gene matches. CDR3 length equals 16 residues. Written as DNA, the CDR3 is TGTGCCAGCAGCTTAGGGCACAGGGGGCGCAAGTACGAGCAGTACTTC. This codes for CASSLGHRGRKYEQYF. The full variable domain, completed using reference TRBV7-8 and TRBJ2-7, is GAGVSQSPRYKVAKRGQDVALRCDPISGHVSLFWYQQALGQGPEFLTYFQNEAQLDKSGLPSDRFFAERPEGSVSTLKIQRTQQEDSAVYLCASSLGHRGRKYEQYFGPGTRLTVT.

This clone appeared a single time. The chain's CDR3 is CAWSTPSAQGLYTEAFF. The CDR3 nucleotides read TGTGCCTGGAGTACACCATCGGCCCAGGGGTTGTACACTGAAGCTTTCTTT. The chain is built from TRBV30 and TRBJ1-1; D is perhaps TRBD1 (6 bases). Trimming stripped 2 bases from V and 3 bases from J, with 22 bases between. Germline V CDR1 and CDR2: GTSNPN, SVGIG (reference sequence). The CDR3 extends over 17 amino acids.

The rearrangement links TRBV19 to TRBJ1-3; 7 nucleotides line up with TRBD1. CDR1 and CDR2 from the germline V gene are LNHDA and SQIVND (reference sequence). The CDR3 is made up of 13 amino acids. V shed 7 bases and J 2 bases; nucleotides not matched to a gene: 2. DNA for the CDR3: TGTGCCAGTAAAGGGACAGCTGGAAACACCATATATTTT. Translated, it gives CASKGTAGNTIYF. Complete variable domain (other parts from reference TRBV19 and TRBJ1-3): DGGITQSPKYLFRKEGQNVTLSCEQNLNHDAMYWYRQDPGQGLRLIYYSQIVNDFQKGDIAEGYSVSREKKESFPLTVTSAQKNPTAFYLCASKGTAGNTIYFGEGSWLTVV.

V is TRBV5-1 and J is TRBJ2-7; D is unclear. V lost 0 bases and J lost 0, with 13 bases in between. CDR1 is SGHRS, CDR2 YFSETQ, per germline. The CDR3 is made up of 16 amino acids. The DNA of the CDR3 is TGCGCCAGCAGCTTGGCCGCAGGTCCGAGCTCCTACGAGCAGTACTTC. Translated, it gives CASSLAAGPSSYEQYF.

This chain links TRBV18 with TRBJ2-1; the D is unclear. V lost 4 bases and J 7 bases, leaving 11 bases between the germline ends. The germline gives CDR1 KGHSH, CDR2 LQKENI. The CDR3 runs 13 residues. Here the CDR3 reads CASSQGFRNEQFF. The CDR3 DNA follows: TGTGCCAGCTCACAAGGCTTCAGGAATGAGCAGTTCTTC.

This chain connects TRBV7-2 to TRBJ1-2, with D possibly being TRBD1 (6 bases). This CDR3 has 14 amino acids. Per germline, CDR1 SGHTA and CDR2 FQGNSA. V was clipped by 7 bases and J by 5 bases, with 17 bases between them. The CDR3, as DNA: TGTGCCAGCACCCAAAGGGGGGGCGGGTATGGCTACACCTTC. Protein product: CASTQRGGGYGYTF.

Here the CDR3 reads CASSELDNFGYTF. The CDR3 DNA reads TGTGCCAGCAGTGAATTGGACAATTTTGGCTACACCTTC. The chain recombines TRBV25-1 with TRBJ1-2, with D tentatively TRBD1 (5 bases). This CDR3 has 13 amino acids. V was cut by 1 base and J by 7 bases, with 10 bases left in between. In germline, CDR1 is MGHDK, CDR2 SYGVNS.

The chain joins TRBV5-1 to TRBJ2-6; tentatively, D is TRBD2 (5 bases). In germline, CDR1 is SGHRS, CDR2 YFSETQ. This CDR3 is 16 amino acids long. V dropped 1 base and J dropped 0 bases, with 8 bases sitting between them. The CDR3 DNA reads TGCGCCAGCAGCTTGCGGCGGGCCTCTGGGGCCAACGTCCTGACTTTC. Protein: CASSLRRASGANVLTF.

This clone was counted a single time. V and J are TRBV7-8 and TRBJ1-5; D is unresolved. V was trimmed by 5 bases and J by 0 bases, leaving 11 bases between them. Germline-derived CDR1 and CDR2 are SGHVS and FQNEAQ. CDR3 length: 15 residues. The CDR3 DNA is TGTGCCAGCAGCCCAACTATGGGTAGCAATCAGCCCCAGCATTTT. This encodes CASSPTMGSNQPQHF. Looking up the rest from reference TRBV7-8 and TRBJ1-5 gives the full variable domain: GAGVSQSPRYKVAKRGQDVALRCDPISGHVSLFWYQQALGQGPEFLTYFQNEAQLDKSGLPSDRFFAERPEGSVSTLKIQRTQQEDSAVYLCASSPTMGSNQPQHFGDGTRLSIL.

This clone was seen a few times. J is TRBJ2-7 and V is TRBV4-2, with a tentative D call TRBD2 (6 bases). CDR1 is LGHNA and CDR2 is YNFKEQ in the germline V gene. The CDR3 has 16 amino acids. V lost 1 base, J lost 1 base, and 14 bases lay in between. The CDR3 here is CASSQVTPGGSYEQYF. In nucleotides, the CDR3 is TGTGCCAGCAGCCAAGTTACCCCCGGGGGATCCTACGAGCAGTACTTC.

The chain employs TRBV28 and TRBJ2-7, with 7 bases fitting TRBD2. The CDR3 length is 16 residues. The germline V gene has CDR1 MDHEN and CDR2 SYDVKM. The trim removed 5 bases at V and 0 bases at J, leaving 10 bases unmatched. CDR3 sequence (DNA): TGTGCCAGCAGTCGACGACTAGCTTTTAGCTCCTACGAGCAGTACTTC. It translates to CASSRRLAFSSYEQYF.

The rearrangement links TRBV29-1 to TRBJ1-5, with 11 bases matching TRBD1. V trimming: 5 bases; J trimming: 1 base; junction bases outside the gene matches: 1. The CDR3 runs to 14 residues. Germline CDR1 SQVTM, CDR2 ANQGSEA. CDR3 amino acids: CSVRDRGSNQPQHF. The CDR3, as DNA: TGCAGCGTTAGGGACAGGGGGAGCAATCAGCCCCAGCATTTT.

V gene TRBV6-5 combines with J gene TRBJ1-6, with D possibly TRBD1 on 6 matching bases. The CDR3 spans 15 residues. The germline V and J ends were trimmed by 4 bases and 2 bases, with 9 bases remaining between them. CDR1 and CDR2 from the germline V gene are MNHEY and SVGAGI. The CDR3 loop is CASSSGHTYNSPLHF. The CDR3 region has the DNA TGTGCCAGCAGTTCGGGACATACCTATAATTCACCCCTCCACTTT.

In its sample, this clone was seen once. The chain has TRBV28 and TRBJ2-6, with D possibly TRBD2 on 6 matching bases. The CDR3 has 16 residues. Per germline, CDR1 MDHEN and CDR2 SYDVKM. Trimming removed 5 bases at V and 3 bases at J, with 14 bases between. The CDR3 nucleotides are TGTGCCAGCAGTCCAGCCGGGGGAGGTGGGGCCAACGTCCTGACTTTC. It is translated as CASSPAGGGGANVLTF. The full variable domain, its missing parts supplied by reference TRBV28 and TRBJ2-6, is DVKVTQSSRYLVKRTGEKVFLECVQDMDHENMFWYRQDPGLGLRLIYFSYDVKMKEKGDIPEGYSVSREKKERFSLILESASTNQTSMYLCASSPAGGGGANVLTFGAGSRLTVL.

The genes are TRBV7-2 and TRBJ1-5; D possibly corresponds to TRBD1 (5 bases). The CDR3 is made up of 15 amino acids. V dropped 5 bases and J dropped 0 bases, with 11 bases sitting between them. Germline CDR1 reads SGHTA; CDR2 reads FQGNSA. The chain's CDR3 is CASSLRTHSNQPQHF. The CDR3 DNA is TGTGCCAGCAGCCTCAGGACACATAGCAATCAGCCCCAGCATTTT.

The chain recombines TRBV7-7 with TRBJ2-7; 10 nucleotides line up with TRBD1. The V gene end was trimmed by 5 bases and the J gene end by 5 bases; junction bases not matched to a gene: 3. Germline V lookup: CDR1 SSHAT, CDR2 FNYEAQ (reference sequence). This CDR3 contains 13 residues. The chain's CDR3 is CASSRQGADEQYF. CDR3 nucleotide sequence: TGTGCCAGCAGCCGACAGGGGGCGGACGAGCAGTACTTC.

CDR3 sequence reads: CASSFLTTQETQYF. The CDR3 coding sequence is TGTGCCAGCAGCTTTCTGACTACCCAAGAGACCCAGTACTTC. The rearrangement links TRBV11-2 to TRBJ2-5; TRBD2 is a possible D gene (5 bases). The germline gives CDR1 SGHAT, CDR2 FQNNGV. CDR3 length equals 14 residues. V was shortened by 3 bases and J by 1 base, with 9 bases between the two germline ends.

CDR3 sequence: CATSVRRGYEQYF. Here the CDR3 DNA reads TGTGCCACCAGCGTGCGCAGGGGCTACGAGCAGTACTTC. J is TRBJ2-7 and V is TRBV15; a weak D match, TRBD1 (6 bases). The CDR3 spans 13 residues. Germline V gene sequence: CDR1 LNHNV, CDR2 YYDKDF (reference sequence). V was pared by 5 bases and J by 3 bases, with 11 bases between.

J is TRBJ1-2 and V is TRBV6-5; TRBD1 matches at 9 bases. Losses at the gene ends were 6 bases for V and 2 bases for J; bases not matched to a gene: 4. This CDR3 is built from 14 residues. In germline, CDR1 is MNHEY, CDR2 SVGAGI. The CDR3: CASRRTGANYGYTF. The CDR3 DNA reads TGTGCCAGCAGACGGACAGGGGCGAACTATGGCTACACCTTC.

The chain joins TRBV30 to TRBJ1-6; TRBD1 is a possible D gene (6 bases). V was shortened by 0 bases and J by 4 bases, with 13 bases between the two germline ends. The germline V gene has CDR1 GTSNPN and CDR2 SVGIG (reference sequence). This CDR3 contains 16 residues. CDR3: CAWSVGGYSYNSPLHF. CDR3 sequence (DNA): TGTGCCTGGAGTGTAGGGGGATACTCGTATAATTCACCCCTCCACTTT.

V and J are TRBV6-6 and TRBJ2-1; TRBD2 matches at 11 bases. This CDR3 is built from 15 residues. Germline CDR1 reads MNHNY; CDR2 reads SVGAGI (reference sequence). J gave up 7 bases and V 5 bases, and 7 bases lay outside the gene matches. CDR3 sequence: CASSLLAGGGNEQFF. The CDR3 DNA follows: TGTGCCAGCAGTCTTCTAGCGGGGGGTGGGAATGAGCAGTTCTTC.